One sample yielded the 13 T cell receptor beta chains listed below, sequenced in a study of blood T cell repertoires in COVID-19. Clones were read by immunoSEQ multiplex PCR, and TCRdb kept only the in-frame ones, dropping some. The table has approximately 150,000 clones, 75% to 85% seen once. Source material: PBMCs or T cells enriched from blood (not recorded which). Receptors originate from a man aged 50 to 60 who had recovered from COVID-19.

V is TRBV6-1 and J is TRBJ2-2; 9 bases are shared with TRBD1. V shed 4 bases, J shed 4 bases, and the junction held 13 bases outside the gene matches. Germline V gene lookup returns CDR1 MNHNS and CDR2 SASEGT. The CDR3 is 18 residues long. Here the CDR3 DNA reads TGTGCCAGCAGTGGAGGACAGGGGTATGAAGATTTCACCGGGGAGCTGTTTTTT. This encodes CASSGGQGYEDFTGELFF.

The chain is built from TRBV3-1 (or the pseudogene TRBV3-2) and TRBJ1-1; 7 bases align to TRBD1. Per germline, CDR1 LGHDT and CDR2 YNNKEL (reference sequence). After removal of 0 bases from V and 7 bases from J, the junction contained 5 bases not matched to a gene. This CDR3 is built from 14 residues. CDR3 sequence: CASSQEYRGFEAFF. The CDR3 nucleotides read TGTGCCAGCAGCCAAGAATACAGGGGCTTTGAAGCTTTCTTT.

This chain links TRBV29-1 with TRBJ2-3; no firm D call. The CDR3 loop spans 13 amino acids. The germline V gene has CDR1 SQVTM and CDR2 ANQGSEA. V gave up 4 bases and J gave up 4 bases, with 12 bases separating them. The CDR3 protein is CSVGGTSADTQYF. The CDR3 nucleotides read TGCAGCGTTGGAGGCACAAGTGCAGATACGCAGTATTTT.

The chain joins TRBV7-2 to TRBJ2-7; 7 bases fit TRBD2. Trimming cost V 2 bases and J 4 bases; bases outside gene matches: 8. This CDR3 comprises 15 residues. Germline assignment: CDR1 SGHTA and CDR2 FQGNSA. CDR3 sequence: CASSLTGLTVYEQYF. The CDR3 DNA sequence: TGTGCCAGCAGCTTAACGGGACTAACCGTGTACGAGCAGTACTTC.

The V gene is TRBV6-4, the J gene TRBJ1-2; unclear D gene. The V end was cut by 4 bases, the J end by 0 bases, with 6 bases between. In germline, CDR1 is MRHNA, CDR2 SNTAGT. The CDR3 length is 13 residues. The CDR3 DNA follows: TGTGCCAGCAGTGCGGGGACTAACTATGGCTACACCTTC. Protein product: CASSAGTNYGYTF.

CDR3 region: CASSQQGAMNEKLFF. The CDR3, as DNA: TGTGCCAGCAGCCAACAGGGGGCGATGAACGAAAAACTGTTTTTT. The chain combines TRBV3-1 (or the pseudogene TRBV3-2) with TRBJ1-4; TRBD1 aligns across 8 bases. Trimming at V came to 2 bases and at J to 8 bases, leaving 7 bases not matched to a gene. This CDR3 has 15 amino acids. Per germline, CDR1 LGHDT and CDR2 YNNKEL (reference sequence).

This clone came up once. J is TRBJ2-5 and V is TRBV5-6; 14 bases map to TRBD2. V was pared by 3 bases and J by 3 bases, with 4 bases of the junction left unmatched. This CDR3 has 16 residues. Germline assignment: CDR1 SGHDT and CDR2 YYEEEE. The CDR3 region is CASSWGTSGGEETQYF. The CDR3 region has the DNA TGTGCCAGCAGCTGGGGGACTAGCGGGGGCGAAGAGACCCAGTACTTC.

This clone has a handful of counts. The genes are TRBV3-1 (or the pseudogene TRBV3-2) and TRBJ2-3; TRBD2 aligns across 11 bases. CDR3 size: 17 residues. Germline-derived CDR1 and CDR2 are LGHDT and YNNKEL (reference sequence). Germline trimming cut 1 base from V and 3 bases from J; bases unmatched to any gene: 6. The chain's CDR3 is CASSQGLAGSGTDTQYF. CDR3 sequence (DNA): TGTGCCAGCAGCCAAGGACTAGCGGGGAGTGGGACAGATACGCAGTATTTT.

This chain uses TRBV6-5 with TRBJ1-4; 7 nucleotides align to TRBD1. CDR3 length equals 15 residues. Trimming removed 6 bases from V and 4 bases from J; junction bases left unmatched: 8. From germline, CDR1 is MNHEY and CDR2 SVGAGI. The CDR3: CASRRFGTDNEKLFF. The CDR3 DNA reads as TGTGCCAGCAGACGATTCGGGACAGATAATGAAAAACTGTTTTTT.

This clone was found a few times. The rearrangement uses TRBV3-1 (or the pseudogene TRBV3-2) and TRBJ1-1, with TRBD1 matching over 9 bases. The CDR3 is 15 amino acids. The V gene's germline CDR1 is LGHDT and CDR2 YNNKEL (reference sequence). The V segment lost 2 bases and the J segment 4 bases; nucleotides outside the gene matches: 5. The CDR3 coding sequence is TGTGCCAGCAGCCAAACCGGGACAGGGTCCACTGAAGCTTTCTTT. This codes for CASSQTGTGSTEAFF.

The V call is TRBV9, the J call TRBJ1-4, with D possibly being TRBD1 (5 bases). The V end was cut by 4 bases, the J end by 7 bases, with 20 bases between. Germline V gene data show CDR1 as SGDLS and CDR2 as YYNGEE. The CDR3 runs to 16 residues. The DNA for the CDR3 is TGTGCCAGCAGCACGCAATCCAGGGTCGGCCCTGAAAAACTGTTTTTT. Amino acid sequence: CASSTQSRVGPEKLFF.

This clone was recorded only once. DNA of the CDR3: TGTGCCAGCAGTACACAGGGAAGCTACACCTTC. Encoded protein: CASSTQGSYTF. The chain carries TRBV3-1 (or the pseudogene TRBV3-2) and TRBJ1-2; possible D gene TRBD1, 6 bases. CDR3 size: 11 residues. Trimming shortened V by 6 bases and J by 9 bases, and 11 bases separated the two germline ends. CDR1 is LGHDT and CDR2 is YNNKEL in the germline V gene (reference sequence).

V and J are TRBV24-1 and TRBJ1-2, with TRBD1 as a possible D gene (5 bases). Germline V gives CDR1 KGHDR, CDR2 SFDVKD. V lost 12 bases, J lost 4 bases, and 14 bases lay in between. The length of the CDR3 is 12 residues. The CDR3 is CAAGGFGYGYTF. In DNA form, the CDR3 reads TGTGCCGCCGGGGGTTTCGGCTATGGCTACACCTTC.